Listed below are T cell receptor beta chains from one sample, sequenced in a study of patients and donors after allogeneic stem cell transplantation. TCRdb used MiXCR to reprocess the RT-PCR reads, holding one entry per CDR3 protein. Of about 160,000 distinct CDR3 sequences in the sample, about 40% are singletons; the top ten hold about 50%. Sequencing input: blood, either unsorted or a sorted T cell fraction (not recorded which). These receptors originate from a human donor who was either an allogeneic HSCT recipient or a stem cell or donor lymphocyte infusion donor (not recorded which). It is not recorded whose cells these are; they may come from a transplant donor. Each CDR3 is given with its conserved first and last residue. Size values are once, few and many counts, or a class for expanded clones, and some rows have none.

abundance	v_gene	j_gene	CDR3aa
NA	TRBV21-1	TRBJ2-7	CASSKLEGYLYEQYF
few	TRBV9	TRBJ1-2	CASTPEGNVYGYTF
few	TRBV11-2	TRBJ1-5	CASSQDRVRGQPQHF
NA	TRBV15	TRBJ1-5	CATSRLLQGNQPQHF
NA	TRBV6-5	TRBJ2-3	CASRVAGTGLTDTQYF
few	TRBV6-5	TRBJ1-2	CASSYGPGTNYGYTF
NA	TRBV15	TRBJ2-7	CATSDRGGTYEQYF
NA	TRBV6-5	TRBJ1-1	CASSYSSGTMNTEAFF
few	TRBV15	TRBJ1-2	CATSRVSVNYGYTF
few	TRBV5-1	TRBJ1-1	CASSLTANTEAFF
NA	TRBV6-2/TRBV6-3	TRBJ1-2	CAIQGARGYTF
NA	TRBV12-3/TRBV12-4	TRBJ1-5	CASSLSSYYQPQHF
few	TRBV12-3/TRBV12-4	TRBJ2-2	CASKVYQGGELFF
NA	TRBV2	TRBJ1-1	CASSEEAENTEAFF
NA	TRBV9	TRBJ1-4	CASSVEGQGLGKLFF